These 6 T cell receptor beta chains were sequenced from one sample in a study of cytomegalovirus exposure and HLA in healthy donors. Amplification used 60 Vbeta primers and 13 Jbeta primers. Clones were read by immunoSEQ multiplex PCR, and TCRdb kept only the in-frame ones, dropping some. The data contain more than 15,000 clones, more than 80% of them singletons. What was sequenced was PBMCs. These receptors all come from a human donor in good health.

The rearrangement links TRBV11-2 to TRBJ1-4; 9 nucleotides align to TRBD1. The CDR3 is 15 residues long. V was clipped by 5 bases and J by 3 bases; unmatched bases: 4. Germline CDR1 SGHAT, CDR2 FQNNGV. The CDR3 DNA reads TGTGCCAGCAGCAAGGACAGGGGACCTAATGAAAAACTGTTTTTT. Amino acids: CASSKDRGPNEKLFF.

This clone turned up a few times. This chain connects TRBV4-3 to TRBJ2-7, with TRBD1 identical over 10 bases. The germline V gene has CDR1 LGHNA and CDR2 YSLEER. Trimming at V came to 4 bases and at J to 3 bases, leaving 6 bases not matched to a gene. The CDR3 sequence is 15 residues long. This CDR3 is CASSPQGTGDYEQYF. Written as DNA, the CDR3 is TGCGCCAGCAGCCCGCAGGGGACAGGGGACTACGAGCAGTACTTC.

The CDR3 nucleotides are TGTGCCAGCTCACCCCCGATCAGATACAATGAGCAGTTCTTC. Translation: CASSPPIRYNEQFF. The rearrangement links TRBV18 to TRBJ2-1; D call uncertain. This CDR3 region has 14 residues. The germline CDR1 and CDR2 sequences are KGHSH and LQKENI. Deletions cut 3 bases from V and 4 bases from J, with 10 bases between.

The CDR3 loop reads CARGGGSVDTGELFF. Written as DNA, the CDR3 is TGTGCCCGCGGCGGGGGATCGGTTGACACCGGGGAGCTGTTTTTT. The chain is built from TRBV7-9 and TRBJ2-2; TRBD2 matches 7 bases. Germline V gene lookup returns CDR1 SEHNR and CDR2 FQNEAQ (reference sequence). This CDR3 contains 15 residues. J gave up 3 bases and V 11 bases, and 12 bases lay outside the gene matches.

The chain joins TRBV5-1 to TRBJ1-2; 8 bases align to TRBD1. The CDR3 extends over 16 amino acids. Germline CDR1 SGHRS, CDR2 YFSETQ. The V gene end was trimmed by 5 bases and the J gene end by 5 bases; junction bases not matched to a gene: 14. The CDR3 DNA sequence: TGCGCCAGCAGTCCTACCCGGACAGGGCGGGAGTATGGCTACACCTTC. Translated, it gives CASSPTRTGREYGYTF. The variable domain in full, with the rest retrieved from reference TRBV5-1 and TRBJ1-2, is KAGVTQTPRYLIKTRGQQVTLSCSPISGHRSVSWYQQTPGQGLQFLFEYFSETQRNKGNFPGRFSGRQFSNSRSEMNVSTLELGDSALYLCASSPTRTGREYGYTFGSGTRLTVV.

The chain has TRBV6-1 and TRBJ2-5; 7 bases are a match to TRBD2. The J call may be faulty, since TRBJ2-7 better matches the DNA end. The CDR3 has 15 amino acids. CDR1 is MNHNS, CDR2 SASEGT, per germline. CDR3 bases: TGTGCCAGCAGTGAAGATTTAGGGAGGGGCTACGAGCAGTACTTC. Its protein product is CASSEDLGRGYEQYF.